This T cell receptor (beta chain) was identified in a study of blood T cell repertoires in COVID-19. At the level of the study: Material from acute and convalescent COVID-19 was sourced from the United States, Italy and Spain. Sample material is recorded as cDNA or gDNA derived from T cells, B-cell-depleted T cells, or PBMCs.

The CDR3 runs to 15 residues. Unmatched junction bases numbered 5, after V lost 6 bases and J lost 3 bases. The germline CDR1 and CDR2 sequences are ENHRY and SYGVKD. In the study's own analysis: Reference gene primer amplification in the assay estimated nucleated cell counts. Clones were read by immunoSEQ multiplex PCR, and TCRdb kept only the in-frame ones, dropping some. Clone size and the V and J calls come from that table; the DNA yielded D and trimming. The table includes 130,000 to 150,000 clones, about 87% detected once. This clonotype was obtained from a woman aged 40 to 50 with acute or convalescent COVID-19. Sequenced: peripheral blood. V gene TRBV10-3 combines with J gene TRBJ2-1, with 10 bases fitting TRBD2. The CDR3 sequence: CAISSTSGVYNEQFF. CDR3 nucleotides: TGTGCCATCAGCTCAACTAGCGGGGTCTACAATGAGCAGTTCTTC.